The sequence of this T cell receptor (beta chain) was determined in a study of Ad26.COV2.S vaccination and SARS-CoV-2 variants. Sample treatment: roughly 18 received Ad26.COV2.S at low or high dose, single or two shots; 5 received placebo; per-sample allocation not given. Sampling happened 63 days after the first vaccine or placebo injection. This CDR3 has 17 amino acids. CDR1 is MNHEY and CDR2 is SVGEGT in the germline V gene. With V trimmed by 0 bases and J by 1 base, 7 bases remained unmatched. Profiling relied on immunoSEQ multiplex PCR, and the TCRdb table lists in-frame clones only, not all of them. The sample records 250,000 or so clones, around 88% being singletons.

Sequences were derived from peripheral blood, sampled in a trial of Ad26.COV2.S vaccine versus placebo. The rearrangement links TRBV6-2 or TRBV6-3 to TRBJ2-7, with 9 bases matching TRBD2. The sequence came from a person between 18 and 60 years old who received the Ad26.COV2.S COVID-19 vaccine or a placebo. CDR3 bases: TGTGCCAGCAGTTACTCGTTCCTAGCGGGGAGATCCTACGAGCAGTACTTC. Encoded protein: CASSYSFLAGRSYEQYF.